In its sample, the clone carrying this T cell receptor (beta chain) was seen once. The data derive from a study of blood T cell repertoires in COVID-19. Study details: Samples came from the United States, Italy and Spain, spanning acute and convalescent COVID-19.

Enrolled through a virtual design, the participants were between roughly 18 and 89 years of age and came from about two dozen US areas. Participants' own reports of clinical history determined their cohort assignment. Per the germline V gene, CDR1 is SNHLY and CDR2 is FYNNEI. Trimming pared 6 bases from V and 2 bases from J, leaving 13 bases between. CDR3 size: 14 residues. Per the original methods: Using reference gene primer amplification, nucleated cell counts were estimated. Assay: immunoSEQ multiplex PCR; the TCRdb copy retains only in-frame clones and omits some. Clonal size and the V and J genes are those of that table, whereas D and trimming came from the DNA. The sample holds around 190,000 clones, 70% to 90% seen once.

This sequence originates from a man aged 40-49 years who had recovered from COVID-19. Sequencing was carried out using PBMCs or T cells enriched from blood (not recorded which). This sequence joins TRBV2 and TRBJ1-2; D is uncertain. The CDR3 loop is CASSSSIQNYGYTF. The CDR3 nucleotides read TGTGCCAGCAGCTCCTCCATTCAGAACTATGGCTACACCTTC.